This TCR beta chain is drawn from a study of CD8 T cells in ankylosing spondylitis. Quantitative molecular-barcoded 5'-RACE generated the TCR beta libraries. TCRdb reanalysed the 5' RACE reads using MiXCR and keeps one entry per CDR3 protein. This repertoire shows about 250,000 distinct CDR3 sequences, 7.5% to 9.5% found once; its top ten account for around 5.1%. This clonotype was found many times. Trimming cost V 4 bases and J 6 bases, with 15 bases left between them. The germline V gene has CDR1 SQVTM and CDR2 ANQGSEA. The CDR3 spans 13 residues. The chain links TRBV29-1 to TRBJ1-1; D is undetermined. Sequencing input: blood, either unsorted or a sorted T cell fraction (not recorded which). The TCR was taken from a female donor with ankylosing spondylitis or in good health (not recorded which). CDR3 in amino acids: CSVGGRAGPEAFF. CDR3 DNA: TGCAGCGTTGGAGGTAGGGCAGGACCTGAAGCTTTCTTT. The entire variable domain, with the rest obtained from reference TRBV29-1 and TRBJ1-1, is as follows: SAVISQKPSRDICQRGTSLTIQCQVDSQVTMMFWYRQQPGQSLTLIATANQGSEATYESGFVIDKFPISRPNLTFSTLTVSNMSPEDSSIYLCSVGGRAGPEAFFGQGTRLTVV.